Listed below are T cell receptor beta chains from one sample, sequenced in a study of post-analysis software for immune sequencing data. TCRdb called the PCR reads again in MiXCR, with one record for every CDR3 protein. The table lists hundreds of thousands of distinct CDR3 sequences, around 27% of them singletons. The specimen sequenced was blood. These receptors were collected from a girl between 5 and 17 years old with multiple sclerosis. CDR3s include the opening cysteine and the closing phenylalanine or tryptophan. A D gene is named only where the DNA matches it firmly. The size field is filled for only some rows; it gives once, few, many or a size class.

J: TRBJ2-5
D: .
size: .
V: TRBV24-1
CDR3: CATSDGAGRAGETQYF
DNA: TGTGCCACCAGTGATGGGGCAGGCCGCGCCGGGGAGACCCAGTACTTC

J: TRBJ1-6
D: TRBD1
size: .
V: TRBV10-3
CDR3: CAILRDRNSPLHF
DNA: TGTGCCATCCTCCGGGACAGGAACTCACCCCTCCACTTT

J: TRBJ2-1
D: .
size: few
V: TRBV7-2
CDR3: CASSSPRMGERQNYNEQFF
DNA: TGTGCCAGCAGCTCCCCCCGAATGGGGGAACGTCAAAACTACAATGAGCAGTTCTTC

J: TRBJ2-7
D: .
size: .
V: TRBV14
CDR3: CASSQERRARNYNEQYF
DNA: TGTGCCAGCAGCCAAGAGCGACGGGCTAGGAACTACAATGAGCAGTACTTC

J: TRBJ2-3
D: TRBD2
size: .
V: TRBV20-1
CDR3: CSARAGGKHTDTQYF
DNA: TGCAGTGCTAGAGCGGGGGGGAAACACACAGATACGCAGTATTTT

J: TRBJ2-3
D: .
size: .
V: TRBV20-1
CDR3: CSARGVVDTQYF
DNA: TGCAGTGCTCGCGGGGTGGTGGATACGCAGTATTTT

J: TRBJ1-2
D: TRBD1
size: .
V: TRBV6-5
CDR3: CASSWDRGYGYTF
DNA: TGTGCCAGCAGTTGGGACAGGGGCTATGGCTACACCTTC

J: TRBJ1-2
D: TRBD1
size: .
V: TRBV2
CDR3: CASSDGTGSIVNYGYTF
DNA: TGTGCCAGCAGTGATGGGACAGGGTCCATCGTTAACTATGGCTACACCTTC

J: TRBJ2-2
D: .
size: few
V: TRBV7-2
CDR3: CASSLGPLHGGELFF
DNA: TGTGCCAGCAGCTTAGGACCCCTTCATGGCGGGGAGCTGTTTTTT

J: TRBJ2-1
D: .
size: few
V: TRBV27
CDR3: CASSLNGVYNEQFF
DNA: TGTGCCAGCAGTTTAAACGGGGTGTACAATGAGCAGTTCTTC

J: TRBJ1-6
D: TRBD1
size: .
V: TRBV4-3
CDR3: CASSKGDRANSPLHF
DNA: TGCGCCAGCAGCAAAGGGGACAGGGCCAATTCACCCCTCCACTTT

J: TRBJ2-1
D: .
size: once
V: TRBV11-2
CDR3: CASSFGPSSYNEQFF
DNA: TGTGCCAGCAGCTTCGGACCGAGCTCCTACAATGAGCAGTTCTTC

J: TRBJ1-1
D: .
size: once
V: TRBV7-2
CDR3: CASSLVVSAPNEAFF
DNA: TGTGCCAGCAGCTTAGTGGTATCGGCCCCCAACGAAGCTTTCTTT

J: TRBJ2-5
D: .
size: once
V: TRBV20-1
CDR3: CSAMDHVETQYF
DNA: TGCAGTGCTATGGACCACGTGGAGACCCAGTACTTC

J: TRBJ2-7
D: TRBD2
size: many
V: TRBV6-5
CDR3: CASSSLAGVYEQYF
DNA: TGTGCCAGCAGTTCCTTAGCGGGAGTCTACGAGCAGTACTTC

J: TRBJ1-6
D: TRBD1
size: few
V: TRBV5-5
CDR3: CASHWGDRGPYNSPLHF
DNA: TGTGCCAGCCATTGGGGGGACAGGGGGCCCTACAATTCACCCCTCCACTTT

J: TRBJ2-1
D: TRBD2
size: few
V: TRBV6-1
CDR3: CASSLEGLAGVVEQFF
DNA: TGTGCCAGCAGTCTCGAAGGACTAGCGGGAGTGGTTGAGCAGTTCTTC

J: TRBJ2-1
D: TRBD2
size: .
V: TRBV13
CDR3: CAGSLGRGGGAYNEQFF
DNA: TGTGCCGGCAGCTTAGGGCGTGGCGGGGGGGCTTACAATGAGCAGTTCTTC

J: TRBJ1-5
D: .
size: .
V: TRBV4-1
CDR3: CASSIGGSNQPQHF
DNA: TGCGCCAGCAGCATAGGGGGTAGCAATCAGCCCCAGCATTTT

J: TRBJ1-4
D: .
size: .
V: TRBV5-1
CDR3: CASRPDGGEEKRFF
DNA: TGCGCCAGCAGACCTGACGGTGGGGAAGAAAAACGGTTTTTT

J: TRBJ1-5
D: .
size: .
V: TRBV12-3/TRBV12-4
CDR3: CASSFGGVSNQPQHF
DNA: TGTGCCAGCAGTTTTGGAGGGGTCAGCAATCAGCCCCAGCATTTT

J: TRBJ2-6
D: .
size: .
V: TRBV9
CDR3: CASSVGRVLRTGGANVRTF
DNA: TGTGCCAGCAGCGTAGGCAGGGTGTTAAGGACGGGTGGGGCCAACGTCCGGACTTTC

J: TRBJ2-4
D: .
size: .
V: TRBV7-8
CDR3: CASSLSGIGWRAAKNIQYF
DNA: TGTGCCAGCAGCTTATCGGGTATCGGGTGGAGGGCGGCCAAAAACATTCAGTACTTC

J: TRBJ2-5
D: .
size: few
V: TRBV11-2
CDR3: CASSPNRLGETQYF
DNA: TGTGCCAGCAGCCCGAACCGACTAGGCGAGACCCAGTACTTC

J: TRBJ2-1
D: .
size: .
V: TRBV15
CDR3: CATSRGPAGPYNEQFF
DNA: TGTGCCACCAGCAGGGGCCCGGCCGGACCCTACAATGAGCAGTTCTTC

J: TRBJ2-5
D: .
size: .
V: TRBV11-2
CDR3: CASSPRTPKRETQYF
DNA: TGTGCCAGCAGCCCCCGGACACCCAAGAGAGAGACCCAGTACTTC

J: TRBJ1-2
D: .
size: few
V: TRBV20-1
CDR3: CSARLSGGGYTF
DNA: TGCAGTGCTAGATTGTCCGGGGGGGGCTACACCTTC

J: TRBJ2-5
D: TRBD2
size: many
V: TRBV4-3
CDR3: CASSLGWGGPIETQYF
DNA: TGCGCCAGCAGCCTGGGCTGGGGAGGGCCAATTGAGACCCAGTACTTC

J: TRBJ2-4
D: .
size: few
V: TRBV5-1
CDR3: CASSPGARNIQYF
DNA: TGCGCCAGCAGCCCTGGGGCCCGAAACATTCAGTACTTC

J: TRBJ2-1
D: .
size: .
V: TRBV6-4
CDR3: CASSDSTLGGEQFF
DNA: TGTGCCAGCAGTGACTCGACGTTGGGGGGAGAGCAGTTCTTC

J: TRBJ2-7
D: .
size: few
V: TRBV20-1
CDR3: CSARRLDSIYEQYF
DNA: TGCAGTGCTAGGAGGCTGGACTCGATCTACGAGCAGTACTTC

J: TRBJ1-2
D: .
size: .
V: TRBV9
CDR3: CASSEGRNYGYTF
DNA: TGTGCCAGCAGCGAGGGAAGAAACTATGGCTACACCTTC

J: TRBJ2-7
D: .
size: .
V: TRBV7-9
CDR3: CASSLVVNGFSSYEQYF
DNA: TGTGCCAGCAGCTTAGTGGTCAACGGGTTCAGCTCCTACGAGCAGTACTTC

J: TRBJ2-7
D: .
size: few
V: TRBV21-1
CDR3: CASSPWFGRTYEQYF
DNA: TGTGCCAGCAGCCCCTGGTTCGGGCGTACCTACGAGCAGTACTTC

J: TRBJ2-7
D: TRBD1
size: .
V: TRBV19
CDR3: CASSTSGQRYEQYF
DNA: TGTGCCAGTAGTACGTCGGGACAGCGATACGAGCAGTACTTC